This T cell receptor beta chain originates from a study of breast tumors, draining lymph nodes, adjacent tissues. TCRdb independently ran MiXCR on the multiplex PCR reads; one entry per CDR3 protein. The repertoire holds approximately 100,000 distinct CDR3 sequences, 21% seen once, with roughly 1.2% in the top ten. This clonotype was recorded at least ten times. Its antigen remains unidentified. Axillary draining lymph nodes of breast cancer patients supplied the node samples. Study-level points and caveats: Tumor TCR diversity was below lymph nodes but above nontumor tissue.

This CDR3 region has 14 residues. The V gene end was trimmed by 0 bases and the J gene end by 4 bases; junction bases not matched to a gene: 2. CDR1 and CDR2 (germline): SEHNR, FQNEAQ (reference sequence). Sequenced input: axillary lymph node tissue. This receptor was obtained from a female donor with breast cancer. Some clones in this sample may be carry-over from other donors' samples. The chain combines TRBV7-9 with TRBJ2-5; 7 positions agree with TRBD2. For the CDR3, the DNA is TGTGCCAGCAGCTTAGCGGGAGGGGTAGAGACCCAGTACTTC. Its translation: CASSLAGGVETQYF. The full variable domain, rest sourced from reference TRBV7-9 and TRBJ2-5, is DTGVSQNPRHKITKRGQNVTFRCDPISEHNRLYWYRQTLGQGPEFLTYFQNEAQLEKSRLLSDRFSAERPKGSFSTLEIQRTEQGDSAMYLCASSLAGGVETQYFGPGTRLLVL.